The clone carrying this TCR beta chain was recorded once. The sample comes from a study of blood T cell repertoires in COVID-19. The germline CDR1 and CDR2 sequences are MDHEN and SYDVKM. The J segment lost 7 bases and the V segment lost 1 base, leaving 5 bases of the junction unmatched. The CDR3 totals 14 residues. Sequenced by immunoSEQ multiplex PCR; TCRdb stores in-frame clones only, minus some. The sample carries about 430,000 clones, roughly 90% recorded once. What was sequenced was PBMCs or T cells enriched from blood (not recorded which). The clonotype was recovered from a woman younger than 35 who had been exposed to COVID-19. This chain uses TRBV28 with TRBJ1-2; the match to TRBD1 covers 8 bases. As DNA, the CDR3 is TGTGCCAGCAGTTTATCAGGGGGCAGGGGTGGCTACACCTTC. Its translation: CASSLSGGRGGYTF.